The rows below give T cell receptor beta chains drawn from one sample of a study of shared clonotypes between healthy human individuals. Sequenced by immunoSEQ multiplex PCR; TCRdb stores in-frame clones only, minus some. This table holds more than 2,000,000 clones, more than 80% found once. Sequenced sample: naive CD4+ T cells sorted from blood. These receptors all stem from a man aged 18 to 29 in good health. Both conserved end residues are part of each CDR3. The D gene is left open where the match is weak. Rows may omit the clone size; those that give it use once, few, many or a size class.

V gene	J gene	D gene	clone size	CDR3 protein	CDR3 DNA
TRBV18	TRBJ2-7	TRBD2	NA	CASSPWDYKDEQYF	TGTGCCAGCTCACCATGGGACTACAAGGACGAGCAGTACTTC
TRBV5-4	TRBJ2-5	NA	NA	CASSLDRQGRETQYF	TGTGCCAGCAGCTTGGACAGGCAAGGAAGGGAGACCCAGTACTTC
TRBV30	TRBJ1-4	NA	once	CAWKNGELFF	TGTGCCTGGAAGAATGGGGAACTGTTTTTT
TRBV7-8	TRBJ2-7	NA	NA	CASSRGRTYEQYF	TGTGCCAGCAGCCGGGGACGGACATACGAGCAGTACTTC
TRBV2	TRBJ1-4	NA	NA	CASRTVEKLFF	TGTGCCAGCCGGACTGTTGAAAAACTGTTTTTT
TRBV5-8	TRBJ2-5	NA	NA	CASSFRSPETQYF	TGTGCCAGCAGCTTTCGGTCACCAGAGACCCAGTACTTC
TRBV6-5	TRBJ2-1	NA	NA	CASRFGTGYNEQFF	TGTGCCAGCAGATTTGGAACAGGCTACAATGAGCAGTTCTTC
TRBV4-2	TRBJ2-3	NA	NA	CASSQDHPKRGPTDTQYF	TGTGCCAGCAGCCAAGATCACCCTAAACGGGGACCCACAGATACGCAGTATTTT
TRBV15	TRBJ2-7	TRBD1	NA	CATGQGNLYEQYF	TGTGCCACCGGACAGGGAAACCTCTACGAGCAGTACTTC
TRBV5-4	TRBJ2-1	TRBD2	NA	CASSLVGGGPSNEQFF	TGTGCCAGCAGCTTGGTGGGGGGAGGGCCCTCGAATGAGCAGTTCTTC
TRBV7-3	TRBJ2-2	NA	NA	CASSPRRGYATGELFF	TGTGCCAGCAGCCCACGCCGGGGTTACGCCACCGGGGAGCTGTTTTTT
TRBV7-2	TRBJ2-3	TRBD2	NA	CASSLSLAGATDTQYF	TGTGCCAGCAGCTTATCACTAGCGGGAGCCACAGATACGCAGTATTTT
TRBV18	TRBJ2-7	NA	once	CASSGYSSSGYEQYF	TGTGCCAGCTCAGGCTACAGCTCCTCTGGCTACGAGCAGTACTTC
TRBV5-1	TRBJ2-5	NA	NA	CASSLGPSGVETQYF	TGCGCCAGCAGCTTGGGCCCATCGGGAGTAGAGACCCAGTACTTC
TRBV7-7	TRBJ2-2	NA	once	CASSLEGATGELFF	TGTGCTAGCAGCTTAGAAGGGGCCACCGGGGAGCTGTTTTTT
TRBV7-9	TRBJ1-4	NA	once	CASSLGRTATNEKLFF	TGTGCCAGCAGCTTAGGTCGGACAGCCACTAATGAAAAACTGTTTTTT
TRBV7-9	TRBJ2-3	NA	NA	CASTDSDTQYF	TGTGCCAGCACGGACTCAGATACGCAGTATTTT
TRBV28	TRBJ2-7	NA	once	CASSRDLPPYEQYF	TGTGCCAGCAGCCGGGACCTCCCCCCCTACGAGCAGTACTTC
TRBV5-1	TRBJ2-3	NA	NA	CASSTVSSGTDTQYF	TGCGCCAGCAGCACTGTTTCTAGCGGCACAGATACGCAGTATTTT
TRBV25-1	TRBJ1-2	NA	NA	CASSATDYGYTF	TGTGCCAGCAGTGCTACGGACTATGGCTACACCTTC
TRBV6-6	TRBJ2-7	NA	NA	CASSYGGAGRMEQYF	TGTGCCAGCAGTTACGGGGGGGCTGGTAGGATGGAGCAGTACTTC
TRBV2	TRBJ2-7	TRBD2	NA	CASGLEIGYEQYF	TGTGCCAGCGGACTAGAAATCGGGTACGAGCAGTACTTC
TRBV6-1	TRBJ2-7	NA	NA	CASSDEVNYSSYEQYF	TGTGCCAGCAGTGATGAAGTTAATTACAGCTCCTACGAGCAGTACTTC
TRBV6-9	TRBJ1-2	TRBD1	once	CASSRQGLKGYTF	TGTGCCAGCAGCAGACAGGGGCTAAAGGGCTACACCTTC
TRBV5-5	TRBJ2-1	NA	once	CASSLDRDYNEQFF	TGTGCCAGCAGCTTGGACAGGGACTACAATGAGCAGTTCTTC
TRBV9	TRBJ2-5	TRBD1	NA	CASSPRTGEGTQYF	TGTGCCAGCAGCCCCCGGACAGGGGAGGGCACCCAGTACTTC
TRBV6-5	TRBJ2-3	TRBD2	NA	CASRPGLAADTQYF	TGTGCCAGCAGGCCGGGACTAGCGGCAGATACGCAGTATTTT
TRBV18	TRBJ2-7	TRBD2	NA	CASSPPSGRGGEQYF	TGTGCCAGCTCACCTCCTAGCGGGAGAGGGGGCGAGCAGTACTTC
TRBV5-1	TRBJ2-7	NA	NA	CASREGTGTYEQYF	TGCGCCAGCAGGGAAGGGACGGGAACCTACGAGCAGTACTTC
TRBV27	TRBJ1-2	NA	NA	CASSLSWFPGSAGYTF	TGTGCCAGCAGTTTGTCTTGGTTCCCGGGGTCCGCGGGCTACACCTTC
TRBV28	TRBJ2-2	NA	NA	CASSSPNTGELFF	TGTGCCAGCAGTAGTCCCAACACCGGGGAGCTGTTTTTT
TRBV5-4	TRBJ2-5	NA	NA	CASSRQLVQETQYF	TGTGCCAGCAGCCGTCAGCTTGTGCAAGAGACCCAGTACTTC
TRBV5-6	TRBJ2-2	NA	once	CASSGGTGTLNTGELFF	TGTGCCAGCAGCGGGGGTACCGGGACTCTGAACACCGGGGAGCTGTTTTTT
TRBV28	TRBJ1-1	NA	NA	CASSQQGLNTEAFF	TGTGCCAGCAGTCAACAGGGTTTGAACACTGAAGCTTTCTTT
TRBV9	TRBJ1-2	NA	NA	CASSVLQGGDYGYTF	TGTGCCAGCAGCGTCCTACAGGGTGGCGACTATGGCTACACCTTC
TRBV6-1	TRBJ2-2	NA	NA	CASSGGRNTGELFF	TGTGCCAGCAGTGGGGGGAGGAACACCGGGGAGCTGTTTTTT
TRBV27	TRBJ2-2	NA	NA	CASMESNRMNTGELFF	TGTGCCAGCATGGAGAGTAACAGAATGAACACCGGGGAGCTGTTTTTT
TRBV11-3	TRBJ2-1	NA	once	CASSIGTYSYNEQFF	TGTGCCAGCAGTATCGGGACCTACTCCTACAATGAGCAGTTCTTC
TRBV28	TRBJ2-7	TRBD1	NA	CASSLPGGEQYF	TGTGCCAGCAGTTTGCCAGGGGGCGAGCAGTACTTC
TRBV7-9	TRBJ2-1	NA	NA	CASSLSRNEQFF	TGTGCCAGCAGCCTCTCCCGGAATGAGCAGTTCTTC
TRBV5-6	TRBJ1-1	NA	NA	CASSSWDISPNTEAFF	TGTGCCAGCAGCTCCTGGGACATTTCCCCAAACACTGAAGCTTTCTTT
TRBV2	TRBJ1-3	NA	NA	CASSEARDYSGNTIYF	TGTGCCAGCAGTGAAGCGCGGGATTACTCTGGAAACACCATATATTTT
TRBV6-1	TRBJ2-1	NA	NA	CASSGRPWVEQFF	TGTGCCAGCAGTGGTCGGCCTTGGGTTGAGCAGTTCTTC
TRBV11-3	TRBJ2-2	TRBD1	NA	CASSLQGEGGELFF	TGTGCCAGCAGCCTTCAGGGGGAAGGCGGGGAGCTGTTTTTT